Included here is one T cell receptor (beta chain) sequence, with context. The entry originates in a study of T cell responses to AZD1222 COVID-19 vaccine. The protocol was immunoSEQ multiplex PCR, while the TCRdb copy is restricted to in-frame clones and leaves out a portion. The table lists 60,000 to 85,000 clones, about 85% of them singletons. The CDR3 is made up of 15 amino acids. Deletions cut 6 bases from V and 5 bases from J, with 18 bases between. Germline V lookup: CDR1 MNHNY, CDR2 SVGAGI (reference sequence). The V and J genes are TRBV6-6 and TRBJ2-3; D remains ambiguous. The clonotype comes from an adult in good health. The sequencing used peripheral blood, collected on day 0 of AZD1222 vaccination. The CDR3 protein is CASSPDGFFGDTQYF. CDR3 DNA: TGTGCCAGCAGCCCGGACGGATTTTTCGGAGATACGCAGTATTTT.